The clone carrying this TCR beta chain has ten or more counts. Its antigen remains unidentified. Trimming took 6 bases from V and 6 from J, leaving 16 bases between them. The CDR3 extends over 13 amino acids. Germline CDR1 and CDR2: DFQATT and SNEGSKA (reference sequence). These data are taken from a study of CD8 T cells in ankylosing spondylitis. Quantitative barcoded 5'-RACE was used to prepare TCR beta libraries. TCRdb fed the 5' RACE reads into MiXCR, producing one record per CDR3 protein. The sample shows approximately 520,000 distinct CDR3 sequences, about 5% of them seen only once. Study-level results: Some motif variants had been reported before (in reactive arthritis synovial fluid and blood). Disease-linked clones were reportedly significantly enriched in matched ankylosing spondylitis synovial fluid. Seemingly distinctive of ankylosing spondylitis blood was a TCR beta motif formed by eight highly homologous variants.

The sequence was obtained from a male donor with ankylosing spondylitis. Sample: blood, either unsorted or a sorted T cell fraction (not recorded which). The chain couples TRBV20-1 to TRBJ2-3; D not certain. The CDR3 region is CSASDPVVDTQYF. The CDR3 bases are TGCAGTGCCAGTGACCCCGTCGTCGATACGCAGTATTTT.